This TCR beta chain appears in the sequencing data of a study of human T cells and chemical hapten exposure. Background on the study: A patient group, mainly female, showed alopecia areata, totalis or universalis. Per-sample variation in TCR yield stemmed mainly from small pooled library volume differences.

In its sample, this clonotype was seen a few times. Its antigen is not known. One entry per CDR3 protein, called by TCRdb with MiXCR from the RACE reads. The sample contains 120,000 or so distinct CDR3 sequences, around an eighth of which appear only once. Time point in this sample: pre-sensitization, week 0. As to treatment: therapeutic diphenylcyclopropenone sensitization with weekly scalp DPC. In germline, CDR1 is MNHEY, CDR2 SVGAGI. V was trimmed by 0 bases and J by 8 bases, leaving 19 bases between them. This CDR3 region has 16 residues. Broader study findings: Expanded TCRs grouped into significantly more large CDR3 similarity clusters than controls produced. TCRs above 1 in 1000 frequency stayed constant with DPC sensitization.

V and J are TRBV6-5 and TRBJ1-1; D call uncertain. Sequences were derived from whole blood, sampled in connection with sensitization to the hapten diphenylcyclopropenone (DPC). This receptor was obtained from a woman aged 18-35 years with alopecia areata. Some clones in this sample may be carry-over from other donors' samples. This CDR3 is CASSYSPASPSREAFF. The CDR3 DNA reads TGTGCCAGCAGTTACTCGCCAGCCTCGCCTTCTAGAGAAGCTTTCTTT.